The clone carrying this T cell receptor (beta chain) came up many times. What it recognizes is unknown. The cDNA was generated by 5'RACE with 10-nucleotide random UMIs. Every sequencing run drew on 15-18 subjects and yielded over 180 million TCR-beta sequences. From the 5' RACE reads, TCRdb called clonotypes with MiXCR, one entry per CDR3 protein. The top ten clones hold 6.5% to 9.5% of a sample with some 87,000 distinct CDR3 sequences, over 4.5% of them seen once. The data belong to a study of neurological immune-mediated disorders. Noted time point: longitudinal time-point 2. Study-level findings and limits: Association with the multiple sclerosis repertoire cluster was not found for any clinical or MRI feature.

With V trimmed by 3 bases and J by 4 bases, 7 bases remained unmatched. CDR1 and CDR2 from the germline V gene are SGHDT and YYEEEE. The CDR3 sequence is 17 residues long. The chain links TRBV5-6 to TRBJ2-5; 15 positions match TRBD2. Sequencing used PBMCs. The clonotype originates from a woman aged 60-75 years with multiple sclerosis. The CDR3: CASSSWGLAGGLETQYF. For the CDR3, the DNA is TGTGCCAGCAGCTCGTGGGGACTAGCGGGGGGACTAGAGACCCAGTACTTC.